This TCR beta chain comes out of a study of spatial heterogeneity in lung cancer. Study at large: PBMC samples from follow-up, where available, were sequenced a median of roughly two years after resection. As counted in raw reads, each unique TCR and UMI combination appeared more than ten times on average.

Germline CDR1 reads SGHAT; CDR2 reads FQNNGV. Trimming stripped 3 bases from V and 7 bases from J, with 10 bases between. The CDR3 has 14 residues. Comment on this clonotype: The antigen is not known.

The time point was: blood at routine non-recurrence follow-up after resection. Findings of the study overall: Blood carried ubiquitous expanded tumor TCRs more at resection than follow-up.

Each TCR cDNA molecule bore a unique molecular identifier. TCRdb redid the calling of the 5' RACE reads with MiXCR, one entry per CDR3 protein. The sample includes roughly 45,000 distinct CDR3 sequences, more than 20% seen only once; the top ten take approximately 7.2%. The material sequenced was PBMCs, taken at follow-up. This chain joins TRBV11-2 and TRBJ1-6; D may be TRBD1 (6 bases). The source is a female donor with early-stage non-small cell lung cancer. The CDR3 DNA sequence: TGTGCCAGCAGCTTCAGGGGTACGAATTCACCCCTCCACTTT. Residues: CASSFRGTNSPLHF.